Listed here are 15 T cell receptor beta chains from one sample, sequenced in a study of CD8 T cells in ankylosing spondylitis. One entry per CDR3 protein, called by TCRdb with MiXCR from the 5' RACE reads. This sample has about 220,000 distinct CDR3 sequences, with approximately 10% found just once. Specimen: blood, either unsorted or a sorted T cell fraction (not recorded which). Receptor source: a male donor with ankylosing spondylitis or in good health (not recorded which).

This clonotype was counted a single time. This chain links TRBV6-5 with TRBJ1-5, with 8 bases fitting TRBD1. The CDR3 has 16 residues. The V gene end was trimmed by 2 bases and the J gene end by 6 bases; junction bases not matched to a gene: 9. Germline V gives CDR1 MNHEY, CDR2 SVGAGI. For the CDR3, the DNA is TGTGCCAGCAGTTACCAGGGACAGGAGGAGGGTCAGCCCCAGCATTTT. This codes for CASSYQGQEEGQPQHF.

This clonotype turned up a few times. The CDR3: CSGVPRDRGTDTQYF. In nucleotides, the CDR3 is TGCAGTGGTGTCCCCCGGGACAGGGGCACAGATACGCAGTATTTT. The chain has TRBV20-1 and TRBJ2-3; 9 bases line up with TRBD1. Losses at the gene ends were 7 bases for V and 1 base for J; bases not matched to a gene: 9. The CDR3 runs to 15 residues. Germline values: CDR1 DFQATT, CDR2 SNEGSKA (reference sequence).

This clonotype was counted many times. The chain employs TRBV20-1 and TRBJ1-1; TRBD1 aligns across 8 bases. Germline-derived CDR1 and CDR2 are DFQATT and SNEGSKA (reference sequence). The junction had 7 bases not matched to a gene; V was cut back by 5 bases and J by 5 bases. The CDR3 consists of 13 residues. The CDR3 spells CSASGGLGTEAFF. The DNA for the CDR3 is TGCAGTGCTTCAGGGGGCCTGGGGACTGAAGCTTTCTTT.

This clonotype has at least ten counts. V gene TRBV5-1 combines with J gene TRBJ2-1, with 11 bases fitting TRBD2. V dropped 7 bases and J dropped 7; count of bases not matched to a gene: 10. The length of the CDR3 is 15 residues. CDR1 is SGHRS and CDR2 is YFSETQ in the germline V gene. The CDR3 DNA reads TGCGCCAGCTCCTACCTAGCGGGGGGCGGAAATGAGCAGTTCTTC. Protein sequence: CASSYLAGGGNEQFF.

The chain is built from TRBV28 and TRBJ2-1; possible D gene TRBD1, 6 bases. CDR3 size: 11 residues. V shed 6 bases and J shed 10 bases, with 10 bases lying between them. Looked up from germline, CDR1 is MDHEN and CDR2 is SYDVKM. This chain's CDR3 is CASRETGEQFF. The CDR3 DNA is TGTGCCAGCAGGGAAACAGGGGAGCAGTTCTTC.

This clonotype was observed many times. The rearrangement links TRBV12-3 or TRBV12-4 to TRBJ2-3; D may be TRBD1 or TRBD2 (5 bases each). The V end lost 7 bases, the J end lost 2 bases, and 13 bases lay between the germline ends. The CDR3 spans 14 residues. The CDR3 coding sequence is TGTGCCAGCACCCTGGGGGTGGCCACAGATACGCAGTATTTT. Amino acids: CASTLGVATDTQYF.

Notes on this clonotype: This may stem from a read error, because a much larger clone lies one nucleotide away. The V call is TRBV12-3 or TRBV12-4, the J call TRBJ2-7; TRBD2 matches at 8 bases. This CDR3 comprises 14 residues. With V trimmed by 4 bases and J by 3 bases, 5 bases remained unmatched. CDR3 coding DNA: TGTGCCAGCAGTTCAGGTGGGACTAGCTACGAGCAGTACTTC. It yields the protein CASSSGGTSYEQYF.

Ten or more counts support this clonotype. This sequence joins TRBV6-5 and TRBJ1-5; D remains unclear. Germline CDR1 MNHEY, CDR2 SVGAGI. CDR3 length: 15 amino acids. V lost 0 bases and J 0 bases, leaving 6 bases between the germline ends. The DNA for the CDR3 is TGTGCCAGCAGTTACTCGGGGTATAGCAATCAGCCCCAGCATTTT. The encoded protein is CASSYSGYSNQPQHF.

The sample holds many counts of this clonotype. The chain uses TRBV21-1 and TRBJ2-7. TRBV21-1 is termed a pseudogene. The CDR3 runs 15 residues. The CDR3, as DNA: TGTGCCACCTTTTTCAGACATTGGGTCTCCTACGAGCAGTACTTC. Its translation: CATFFRHWVSYEQYF.

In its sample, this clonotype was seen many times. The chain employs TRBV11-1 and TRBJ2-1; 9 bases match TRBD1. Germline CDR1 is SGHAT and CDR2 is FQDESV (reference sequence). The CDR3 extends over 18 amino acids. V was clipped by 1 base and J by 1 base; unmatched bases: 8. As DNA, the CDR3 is TGTGCCAGCAGCTTAGGGGACAGGGAGCGCAGGTCCTACAATGAGCAGTTCTTC. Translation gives CASSLGDRERRSYNEQFF.

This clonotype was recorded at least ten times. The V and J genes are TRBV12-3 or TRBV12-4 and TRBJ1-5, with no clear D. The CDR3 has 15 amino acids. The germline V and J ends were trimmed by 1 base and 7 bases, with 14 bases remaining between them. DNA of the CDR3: TGTGCCAGCAGTTTAGGGGAAGGGATCTGGCAGCCCCAGCATTTT. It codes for CASSLGEGIWQPQHF.

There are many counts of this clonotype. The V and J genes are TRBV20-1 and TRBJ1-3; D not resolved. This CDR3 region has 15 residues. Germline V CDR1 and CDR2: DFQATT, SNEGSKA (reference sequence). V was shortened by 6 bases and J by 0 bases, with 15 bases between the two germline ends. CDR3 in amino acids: CSAKPPTFSGNTIYF. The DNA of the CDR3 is TGCAGTGCAAAGCCCCCGACCTTCTCTGGAAACACCATATATTTT.

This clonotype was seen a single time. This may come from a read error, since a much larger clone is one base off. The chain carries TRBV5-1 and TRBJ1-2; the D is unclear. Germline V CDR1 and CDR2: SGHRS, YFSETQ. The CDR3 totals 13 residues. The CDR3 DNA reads TGCTCCAGCAGCCCTGGCCGGGTTAATGGCTACACCTTC. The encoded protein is CSSSPGRVNGYTF.

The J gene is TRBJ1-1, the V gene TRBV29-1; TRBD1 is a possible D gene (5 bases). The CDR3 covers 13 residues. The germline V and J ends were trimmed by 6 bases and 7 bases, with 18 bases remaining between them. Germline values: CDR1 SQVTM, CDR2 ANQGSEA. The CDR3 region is CSVQFTGGGEAFF. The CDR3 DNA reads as TGCAGCGTCCAATTCACAGGCGGGGGTGAAGCTTTCTTT.

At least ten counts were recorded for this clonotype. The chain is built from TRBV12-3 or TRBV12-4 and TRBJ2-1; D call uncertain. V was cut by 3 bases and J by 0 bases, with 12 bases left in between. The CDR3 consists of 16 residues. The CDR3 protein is CASSFSGTLSYNEQFF. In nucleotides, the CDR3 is TGTGCCAGCAGTTTTAGTGGCACCCTCTCCTACAATGAGCAGTTCTTC.